Each of the 14 T cell receptor beta chains below was sequenced from the same sample in a study of blood T cell repertoires in COVID-19. The data were produced by immunoSEQ multiplex PCR, yet TCRdb's version contains in-frame clones alone and is incomplete. The table includes fewer than 50,000 clones, more than 70% detected once. The sequenced material came from peripheral blood. These TCRs come from a woman of 80 years or more with active or convalescent COVID-19.

The J gene is TRBJ1-2, the V gene TRBV18, with a weak D call TRBD1 (5 bases). There are 14 residues in the CDR3. The V and J ends lost 2 bases and 4 bases respectively, with 11 bases between them. The V gene's germline CDR1 is KGHSH and CDR2 LQKENI. The CDR3 nucleotides are TGTGCCAGCTCACCATCGCAGGGCCTCTATGGCTACACCTTC. It encodes CASSPSQGLYGYTF.

In nucleotides, the CDR3 is TGTGCCACGGTGGGGGACATCAACACCTACGAGCAGTACTTC. Its protein product is CATVGDINTYEQYF. This chain uses TRBV7-8 with TRBJ2-7; D may be TRBD1 (6 bases). V was shortened by 10 bases and J by 2 bases, with 18 bases between the two germline ends. The germline CDR1 and CDR2 sequences are SGHVS and FQNEAQ. This CDR3 is 14 amino acids long.

Many counts were recorded for this clone. V gene TRBV7-9 combines with J gene TRBJ1-2, with TRBD1 matching over 7 bases. The CDR3 is 16 residues long. Per the germline V gene, CDR1 is SEHNR and CDR2 is FQNEAQ (reference sequence). The V and J ends lost 5 bases and 5 bases, in that order; junction bases with no gene match: 14. The CDR3 DNA is TGTGCCAGCAGCCCTCTAGGAGGGGGCGTCGGATATGGCTACACCTTC. This encodes CASSPLGGGVGYGYTF.

This sequence joins TRBV30 and TRBJ2-7; D is unclear. V was clipped by 3 bases and J by 2 bases, with 11 bases between them. Germline-derived CDR1 and CDR2 are GTSNPN and SVGIG (reference sequence). This CDR3 comprises 13 residues. The CDR3, as DNA: TGTGCCTGGAGCAGGAAACAGACCTACGAGCAGTACTTC. Amino acids: CAWSRKQTYEQYF.

V usage is TRBV19 and J usage is TRBJ1-5; 10 bases match TRBD1. This CDR3 spans 14 amino acids. After removal of 6 bases from V and 8 bases from J, the junction contained 7 bases not matched to a gene. CDR1 is LNHDA and CDR2 is SQIVND in the germline V gene (reference sequence). CDR3 nucleotides: TGTGCCAGTAGAAACCGGGACAGGGGTAAGCCCCAGCATTTT. Amino acid sequence: CASRNRDRGKPQHF. The full variable domain, its missing parts supplied by reference TRBV19 and TRBJ1-5, is DGGITQSPKYLFRKEGQNVTLSCEQNLNHDAMYWYRQDPGQGLRLIYYSQIVNDFQKGDIAEGYSVSREKKESFPLTVTSAQKNPTAFYLCASRNRDRGKPQHFGDGTRLSIL.

This chain connects TRBV5-6 to TRBJ1-2, with 11 bases matching TRBD1. This CDR3 comprises 18 residues. Unmatched junction bases numbered 13, after V lost 2 bases and J lost 4 bases. From germline, CDR1 is SGHDT and CDR2 YYEEEE. CDR3 residues: CASSLPRAGTGGLYGYTF. CDR3 DNA sequence: TGTGCCAGCAGCTTACCGCGGGCTGGGACAGGGGGTCTCTATGGCTACACCTTC.

V is TRBV28 and J is TRBJ1-5; tentative D call: TRBD1 (6 bases). CDR1 and CDR2 (germline): MDHEN, SYDVKM. Trimming took off 6 bases at V and 2 bases at J, with 17 bases between the two ends. This CDR3 is built from 16 residues. This CDR3 is CASSGIQGRRNQPQHF. The CDR3 bases are TGTGCCAGCAGCGGAATACAGGGACGGCGCAATCAGCCCCAGCATTTT.

The rearrangement links TRBV4-3 to TRBJ1-6; the D gene is possibly TRBD1 (5 bases). The CDR3 covers 15 residues. Germline values: CDR1 LGHNA, CDR2 YSLEER. The V end lost 0 bases, the J end lost 10 bases, and 13 bases lay between the germline ends. As DNA, the CDR3 is TGCGCCAGCAGCCAAGACGGACAAGAATTCTCACCCCTCCACTTT. Protein sequence: CASSQDGQEFSPLHF.

The rearrangement joins TRBV18 to TRBJ1-1; possible D gene TRBD1, 6 bases. Trimming stripped 1 base from V and 0 bases from J, with 12 bases between. The germline CDR1 and CDR2 sequences are KGHSH and LQKENI. CDR3 length: 16 amino acids. The CDR3 DNA is TGTGCCAGCTCACCACAGGACAGAGTGATGAACACTGAAGCTTTCTTT. This encodes CASSPQDRVMNTEAFF.

This chain links TRBV11-2 with TRBJ1-2, with 9 bases that match TRBD1. The germline V gene encodes CDR1 SGHAT and CDR2 FQNNGV. Trimming cost V 2 bases and J 4 bases; bases outside gene matches: 2. This CDR3 spans 14 amino acids. CDR3 bases: TGTGCCAGCAGCTTACGGACAGGGGTCTATGGCTACACCTTC. This sequence encodes CASSLRTGVYGYTF.

The chain combines TRBV3-1 (or the pseudogene TRBV3-2) with TRBJ1-3, with D uncertain. CDR3 length: 15 amino acids. The V gene lost 0 bases and the J gene lost 3 bases, with 9 bases spanning the gap. CDR1 LGHDT and CDR2 YNNKEL come from the germline V gene (reference sequence). In DNA, the CDR3 is TGTGCCAGCAGCCAAGATCCCAGTTATGGAAACACCATATATTTT. Its translation: CASSQDPSYGNTIYF.

This clone was counted a single time. The rearrangement joins TRBV30 to TRBJ1-2, with 11 bases fitting TRBD1. Germline V gene data show CDR1 as GTSNPN and CDR2 as SVGIG (reference sequence). The CDR3 runs 17 residues. With 0 bases clipped from V and 5 bases from J, the junction kept 11 bases outside the gene matches. The CDR3 loop is CAWSVSRTGGVGYGYTF. CDR3 nucleotide sequence: TGTGCCTGGAGTGTGTCCAGGACAGGGGGCGTAGGATATGGCTACACCTTC.

V usage is TRBV6-5 and J usage is TRBJ2-2; 8 nucleotides agree with TRBD1. Germline trimming cut 7 bases from V and 2 bases from J; bases unmatched to any gene: 3. The CDR3 is made up of 14 amino acids. Germline V lookup: CDR1 MNHEY, CDR2 SVGAGI. CDR3 in amino acids: CASTGQGNTGELFF. In nucleotides, the CDR3 is TGTGCCAGCACTGGACAGGGAAACACCGGGGAGCTGTTTTTT.

This rearrangement joins TRBV7-9 to TRBJ1-1, with 11 bases identical to TRBD1. V was pared by 6 bases and J by 9 bases, with 12 bases of the junction left unmatched. Germline lookup yields CDR1 SEHNR and CDR2 FQNEAQ (reference sequence). CDR3 length: 15 residues. In nucleotides, the CDR3 is TGTGCCAGCAGTTTGTGGGGACAGGGGGTTTGGCAAGCTTTCTTT. This gives the protein CASSLWGQGVWQAFF.